This record covers a single T cell receptor beta chain. Its specificity is not known. This sample was included in a study of graft-versus-host responses after intestinal transplantation. The study's findings and limits: The authors found GvH clones in recipient marrow, some appearing first in ileum or blood. Individuals carrying graft-donor T cell macrochimerism showed high graft-versus-host to host-versus-graft clonal ratios in allografts.

There are 16 residues in the CDR3. Germline lookup yields CDR1 SGDLS and CDR2 YYNGEE. V dropped 1 base and J dropped 4 bases, with 12 bases sitting between them. The assay was immunoSEQ multiplex PCR, and TCRdb's table has in-frame clones only and misses some. The sample comprises 85,000 to 100,000 clones, approximately 90% of which are singletons, and approximately 0.17% rests with the top ten. This TCR came from a human donor who received an intestinal transplant. The chain couples TRBV9 to TRBJ2-6, with a tentative D call TRBD2 (5 bases). Sequencing used unstimulated CD4+ T cells sorted from spleen or lymph node cells, obtained before intestinal transplant. The CDR3 DNA is TGTGCCAGCAGCGTACAGATAGCGTGGGGGGCCAACGTCCTGACTTTC. This gives the protein CASSVQIAWGANVLTF.